This TCR beta chain was profiled in a study of blood T cell repertoires in COVID-19. The wider study: Samples of COVID-19 (acute and convalescent) were obtained from the United States, Italy and Spain. Sources were T cells, B-cell-depleted T cells, or PBMCs; the material itself was cDNA or gDNA.

The CDR3 covers 16 residues. V lost 4 bases, J lost 8 bases, and 21 bases lay in between. Germline V gene sequence: CDR1 SGHRS, CDR2 YFSETQ. Original processing notes: Reference gene primers were amplified, and this amplification served to estimate nucleated cell counts. Repertoires were generated with immunoSEQ multiplex PCR, while TCRdb's copy carries only in-frame clones and drops some. Clone size and the V and J calls come from that table; the DNA yielded D and trimming. The repertoire consists of roughly 150,000 clones, with approximately 78% occurring once and the leading ten covering roughly 4%.

This chain links TRBV5-1 with TRBJ2-2, with a tentative D call TRBD1 (6 bases). The sequenced sample consisted of peripheral blood. The sequence came from a woman older than 75 with acute or convalescent COVID-19. For the CDR3, the DNA is TGCGCCAGCAGCCCCGCCGGGACACTCCGATCGGGGGAGCTGTTTTTT. Its translation is CASSPAGTLRSGELFF.